The clone carrying this TCR beta chain qualifies as medium-sized. No antigen is known for it. TCR beta rearrangements were amplified from peripheral blood genomic DNA. TRB rearrangements spanning V, D and J were amplified using mixed TRB-A/B primers. TCRdb analysed the multiplex PCR reads with MiXCR anew, one entry per CDR3 protein. The sample has 9,500 to 11,000 distinct CDR3 sequences; roughly 30% are singletons. Germline CDR1 is DFQATT and CDR2 is SNEGSKA (reference sequence). The V gene lost 3 bases and the J gene lost 2 bases, with 14 bases spanning the gap. The CDR3 loop spans 14 amino acids. This sample stems from a study of T cell repertoires in aging, cancer and after chemotherapy. The study, taken as a whole, reports: Compared with age-matched healthy donors, untreated hematological or solid cancer patients showed higher blood TCR clonality. In each cancer cohort, median generation probability increased across chemotherapy, suggesting thymic output rebounded. Loss of evenness, beyond lost richness, contributed to age-related TCR diversity decline in cancer patients.

Sequenced input: blood. This TCR came from a human donor in good health. V gene TRBV20-1 combines with J gene TRBJ2-7; possible D gene TRBD2, 6 bases. The CDR3: CSASGSTPTYEQYF. The CDR3 nucleotides are TGCAGTGCTAGCGGGAGCACACCAACCTACGAGCAGTACTTC.